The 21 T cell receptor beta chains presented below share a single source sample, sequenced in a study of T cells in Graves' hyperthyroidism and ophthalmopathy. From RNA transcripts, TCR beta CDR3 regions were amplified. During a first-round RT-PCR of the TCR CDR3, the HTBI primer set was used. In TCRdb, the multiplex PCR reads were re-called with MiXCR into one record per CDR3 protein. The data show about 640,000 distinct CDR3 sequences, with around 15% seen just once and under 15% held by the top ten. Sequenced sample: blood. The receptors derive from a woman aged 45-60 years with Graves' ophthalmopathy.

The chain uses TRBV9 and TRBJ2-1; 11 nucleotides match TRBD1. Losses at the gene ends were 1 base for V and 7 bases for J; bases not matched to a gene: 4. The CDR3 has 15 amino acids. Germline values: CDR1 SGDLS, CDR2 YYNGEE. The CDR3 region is CASSVWTGGQNEQFF. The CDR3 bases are TGTGCCAGCAGCGTATGGACAGGGGGCCAAAATGAGCAGTTCTTC.

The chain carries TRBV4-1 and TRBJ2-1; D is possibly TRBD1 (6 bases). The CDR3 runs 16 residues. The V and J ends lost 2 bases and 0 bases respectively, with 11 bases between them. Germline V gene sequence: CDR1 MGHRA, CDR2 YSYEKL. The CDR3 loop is CASSQPGQRSYNEQFF. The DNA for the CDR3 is TGCGCCAGCAGCCAACCCGGACAGCGCTCCTACAATGAGCAGTTCTTC.

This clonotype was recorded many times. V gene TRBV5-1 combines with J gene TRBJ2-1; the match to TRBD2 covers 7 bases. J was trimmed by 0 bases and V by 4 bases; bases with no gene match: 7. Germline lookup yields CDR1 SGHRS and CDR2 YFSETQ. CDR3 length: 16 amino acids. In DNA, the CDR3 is TGCGCCAGCAGCCTAGACGGGAGGCTCTCCTACAATGAGCAGTTCTTC. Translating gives CASSLDGRLSYNEQFF.

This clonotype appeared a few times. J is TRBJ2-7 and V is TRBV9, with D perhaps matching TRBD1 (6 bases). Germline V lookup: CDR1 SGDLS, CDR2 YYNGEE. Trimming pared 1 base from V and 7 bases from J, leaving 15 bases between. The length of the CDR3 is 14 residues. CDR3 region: CASSVSSRGSEQYF. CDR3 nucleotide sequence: TGTGCCAGCAGCGTAAGTTCCAGGGGCAGTGAGCAGTACTTC. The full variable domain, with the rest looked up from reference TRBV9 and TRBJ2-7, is DSGVTQTPKHLITATGQRVTLRCSPRSGDLSVYWYQQSLDQGLQFLIQYYNGEERAKGNILERFSAQQFPDLHSELNLSSLELGDSALYFCASSVSSRGSEQYFGPGTRLTVT.

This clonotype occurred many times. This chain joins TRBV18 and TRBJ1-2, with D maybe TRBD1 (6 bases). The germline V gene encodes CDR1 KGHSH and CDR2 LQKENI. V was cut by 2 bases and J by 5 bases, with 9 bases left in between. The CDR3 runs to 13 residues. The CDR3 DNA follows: TGTGCCAGCTCACCAATAGGACAGTATGGCTACACCTTC. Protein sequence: CASSPIGQYGYTF.

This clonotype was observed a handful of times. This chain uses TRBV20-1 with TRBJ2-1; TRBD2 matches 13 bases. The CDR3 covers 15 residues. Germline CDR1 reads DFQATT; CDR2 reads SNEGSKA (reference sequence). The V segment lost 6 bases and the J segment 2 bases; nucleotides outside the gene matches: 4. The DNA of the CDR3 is TGCAGTGCAGAAGGACTAGCGGGAGCCTACAATGAGCAGTTCTTC. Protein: CSAEGLAGAYNEQFF.

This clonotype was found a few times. The DNA for the CDR3 is TGTGCCAGCAGCCAAGCGGTGACAGGGTGGTTCACTGAAGCTTTCTTT. Translation gives CASSQAVTGWFTEAFF. The chain employs TRBV11-2 and TRBJ1-1; the match to TRBD1 covers 7 bases. Germline V lookup: CDR1 SGHAT, CDR2 FQNNGV. This CDR3 contains 16 residues. V shed 5 bases, J shed 4 bases, and the junction held 13 bases outside the gene matches.

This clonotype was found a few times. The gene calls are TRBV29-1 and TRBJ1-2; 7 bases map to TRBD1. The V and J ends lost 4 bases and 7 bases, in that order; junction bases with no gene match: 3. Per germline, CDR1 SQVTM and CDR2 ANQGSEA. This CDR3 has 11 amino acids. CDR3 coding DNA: TGCAGCGTTGGGAACAGGGGTGGCTACACCTTC. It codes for CSVGNRGGYTF.

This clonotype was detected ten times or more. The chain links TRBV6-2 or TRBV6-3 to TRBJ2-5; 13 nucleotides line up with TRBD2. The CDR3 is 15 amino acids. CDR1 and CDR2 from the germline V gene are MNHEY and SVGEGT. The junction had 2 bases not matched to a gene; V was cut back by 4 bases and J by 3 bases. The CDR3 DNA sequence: TGTGCCAGCAGTTCCGGACTAGCGGGAGAAGAGACCCAGTACTTC. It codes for CASSSGLAGEETQYF.

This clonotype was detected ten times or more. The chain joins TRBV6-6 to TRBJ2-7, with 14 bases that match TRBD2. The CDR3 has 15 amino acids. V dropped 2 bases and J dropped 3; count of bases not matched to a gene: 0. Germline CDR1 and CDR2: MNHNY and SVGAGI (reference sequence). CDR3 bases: TGTGCCAGCAGTTACGGGACTAGCGGGAGCTACGAGCAGTACTTC. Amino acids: CASSYGTSGSYEQYF.

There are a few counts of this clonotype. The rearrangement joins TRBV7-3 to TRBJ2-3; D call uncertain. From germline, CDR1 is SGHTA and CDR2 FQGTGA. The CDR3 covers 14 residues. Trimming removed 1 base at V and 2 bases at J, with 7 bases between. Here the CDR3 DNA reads TGTGCCAGCAGCTTAAGTAGGACCACAGATACGCAGTATTTT. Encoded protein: CASSLSRTTDTQYF. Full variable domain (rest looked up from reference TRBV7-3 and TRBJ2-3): GAGVSQTPSNKVTEKGKYVELRCDPISGHTALYWYRQSLGQGPEFLIYFQGTGAADDSGLPNDRFFAVRPEGSVSTLKIQRTERGDSAVYLCASSLSRTTDTQYFGPGTRLTVL.

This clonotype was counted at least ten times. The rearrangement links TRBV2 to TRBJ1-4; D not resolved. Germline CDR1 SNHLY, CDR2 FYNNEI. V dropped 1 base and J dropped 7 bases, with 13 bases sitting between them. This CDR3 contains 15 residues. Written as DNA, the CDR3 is TGTGCCAGCAGTGAAGGTTCAGTTAGTCGTGAAAAACTGTTTTTT. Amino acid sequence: CASSEGSVSREKLFF.

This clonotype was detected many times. The CDR3 region has the DNA TGTGCCAGCAGCTTGGCTAGCGGGATCCACGAGCAGTACTTC. Encoded protein: CASSLASGIHEQYF. The chain is built from TRBV7-2 and TRBJ2-7, with 9 bases lining up with TRBD2. With 3 bases clipped from V and 5 bases from J, the junction kept 5 bases outside the gene matches. Per the germline V gene, CDR1 is SGHTA and CDR2 is FQGNSA. This CDR3 spans 14 amino acids.

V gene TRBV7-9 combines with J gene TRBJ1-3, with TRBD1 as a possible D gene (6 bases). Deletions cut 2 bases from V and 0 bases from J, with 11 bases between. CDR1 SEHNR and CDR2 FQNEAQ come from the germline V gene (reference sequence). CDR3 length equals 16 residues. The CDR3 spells CASSLRRTVSGNTIYF. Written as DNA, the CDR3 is TGTGCCAGCAGCTTAAGGAGGACAGTCTCTGGAAACACCATATATTTT.

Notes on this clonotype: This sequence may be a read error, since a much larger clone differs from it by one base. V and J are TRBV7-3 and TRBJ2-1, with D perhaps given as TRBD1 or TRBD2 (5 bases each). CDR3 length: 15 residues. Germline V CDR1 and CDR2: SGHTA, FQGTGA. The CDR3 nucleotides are TGTGCCAGCAGCTTAGGGGGATCTACCTACAATGAGCGGTTCTTC. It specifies CASSLGGSTYNERFF.

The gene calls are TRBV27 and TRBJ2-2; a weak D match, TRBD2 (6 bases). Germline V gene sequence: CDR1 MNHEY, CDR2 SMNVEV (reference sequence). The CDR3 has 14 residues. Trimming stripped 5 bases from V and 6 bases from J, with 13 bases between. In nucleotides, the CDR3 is TGTGCCAGCAGTCGTGCACTAGCTGCCGGGGAGCTGTTTTTT. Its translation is CASSRALAAGELFF.

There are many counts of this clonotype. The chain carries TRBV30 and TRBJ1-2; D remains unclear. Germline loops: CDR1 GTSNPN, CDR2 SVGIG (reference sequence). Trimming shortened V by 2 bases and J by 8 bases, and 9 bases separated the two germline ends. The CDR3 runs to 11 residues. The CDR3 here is CAWSFIGGYTF. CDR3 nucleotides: TGTGCCTGGAGTTTCATTGGAGGCTACACCTTC.

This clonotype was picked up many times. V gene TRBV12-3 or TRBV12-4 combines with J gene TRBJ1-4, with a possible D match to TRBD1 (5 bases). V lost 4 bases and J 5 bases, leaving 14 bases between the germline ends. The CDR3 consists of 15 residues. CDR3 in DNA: TGTGCCAGCAGTTCACTAGGGGTGGAGAATGAAAAACTGTTTTTT. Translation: CASSSLGVENEKLFF.

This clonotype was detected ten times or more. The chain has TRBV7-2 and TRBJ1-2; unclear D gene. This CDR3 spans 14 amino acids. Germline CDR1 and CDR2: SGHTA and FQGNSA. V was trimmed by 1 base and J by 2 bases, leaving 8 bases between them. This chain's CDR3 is CASSLGGGNYGYTF. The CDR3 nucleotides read TGTGCCAGCAGCTTAGGGGGAGGAAACTATGGCTACACCTTC. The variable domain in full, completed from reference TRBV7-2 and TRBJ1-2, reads GAGVSQSPSNKVTEKGKDVELRCDPISGHTALYWYRQSLGQGLEFLIYFQGNSAPDKSGLPSDRFSAERTGGSVSTLTIQRTQQEDSAVYLCASSLGGGNYGYTFGSGTRLTVV.

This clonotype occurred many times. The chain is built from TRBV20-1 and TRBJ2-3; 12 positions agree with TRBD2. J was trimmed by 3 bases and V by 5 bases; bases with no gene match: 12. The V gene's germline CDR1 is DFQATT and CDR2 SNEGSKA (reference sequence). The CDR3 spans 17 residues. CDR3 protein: CSAPEARLAGVTDTQYF. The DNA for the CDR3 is TGCAGTGCTCCCGAGGCGCGACTAGCGGGAGTAACAGATACGCAGTATTTT.

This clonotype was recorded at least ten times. Written as DNA, the CDR3 is TGCGCCAGCAGCTTCGACAGGCCGAGCACAGATACGCAGTATTTT. Encoded protein: CASSFDRPSTDTQYF. The J gene is TRBJ2-3, the V gene TRBV5-1; tentative D call: TRBD1 (6 bases). The germline V and J ends were trimmed by 2 bases and 0 bases, with 10 bases remaining between them. Germline CDR1 is SGHRS and CDR2 is YFSETQ. The CDR3 length is 15 residues.